The source of this T cell receptor (beta chain) is a study of monozygotic twins with inflammatory bowel disease. Overall study findings and caveats: Cells of different T cell subtypes could not be told apart.

The study subjected TCRalpha and TCRbeta cDNA to two nested PCRs of 16 and 9 cycles. TCRdb re-called the 5' RACE reads, yielding one record per CDR3 amino acid sequence without DNA. The table lists about 300,000 distinct CDR3 sequences, with 5% to 6% in the top ten. The CDR3 spans 15 residues. Germline CDR1 reads SGHRS; CDR2 reads YFSETQ. Concerning this clonotype: The target antigen is unknown.

This clonotype was sampled from a human donor with ulcerative colitis or Crohn's disease, or a healthy co-twin of an affected twin (not recorded which). This chain uses TRBV5-1 with TRBJ2-7; TCRdb's D call of TRBD1 is untestable without DNA. The sequenced material came from blood. Here the CDR3 reads CASSRDRGSSYEQYF.